Listed below are T cell receptor beta chains from one sample, sequenced in a study of T cell repertoires in cytomegalovirus infection. TCRdb re-derived calls from the reads in MiXCR, one entry per CDR3 protein. The repertoire includes approximately 1,000,000 distinct CDR3 sequences, more than 25% of them detected once, and around 15% sits in the top ten. For these receptors, no antigen is known. The sample in question was cultured CD8+ T cells from PBMCs, obtained from culture after CMV antigen stimulation. The source is a human donor in good health (CMV status not recorded). Some clones in this sample may be carry-over from other donors' samples. Both conserved end residues are trimmed from each CDR3. A D gene is named only where the DNA matches it firmly.

V	D	CDR3
TRBV4-1	-	ASSQDSALISWGHTEAF
TRBV2	-	ASSANRDLYNEQF
TRBV6-5	-	ASSYSSVYYEQY
TRBV19	-	ASDARDVNQPQH
TRBV4-1	-	ASSQDYGGRPYEQY
TRBV6-1	-	ASLLQGTFSNTGELF
TRBV6-1	TRBD1	ASSEEGTAYGYT
TRBV12-3/TRBV12-4	-	ASSLVGGNSYEQY
TRBV5-4	-	ASSLVPGGNSPLH
TRBV4-1	TRBD1	ASSHPGTGGSGNEQF
TRBV6-1	-	ASIPSQWGGVNTQY
TRBV7-9	TRBD2	ASSSGTSVGERF
TRBV6-5	TRBD1	ASSYSASTGFHYGYT
TRBV6-5	-	ASSYATGYNEQF
TRBV9	-	ASSQSHGGNTEAF
TRBV12-5	TRBD1	ASGFFTGVVKAF
TRBV4-1	-	ASSQDPQGLSNQPQH
TRBV20-1	-	SARDNREYGYT
TRBV7-2	TRBD2	ASSASGGALDTQY
TRBV27	-	ASSSLFSVQANTEAF
TRBV7-3	-	ASSPHGGPQETQY
TRBV7-8	-	ASSSPGGVSDTGELF
TRBV9	-	ASSVEVGYGYT
TRBV2	TRBD1	ASLGQGSTDTQY
TRBV5-1	-	ASSEGAPYEQY
TRBV6-2/TRBV6-3	-	ASSYSDQPPEAF
TRBV7-8	-	ASSPRWTNTEAF
TRBV4-1	-	ASSQEQGSTDTQY
TRBV11-3	-	ASSLAGGSDEQF
TRBV24-1	-	ATSDGPLSSPLH
TRBV11-2	TRBD1	ASSLTRDSLSSGNTIY
TRBV7-7	TRBD1	ASSQDREYGELF
TRBV29-1	TRBD1	SAETGGNDEQY
TRBV10-3	-	AIPTGVYNEQF
TRBV27	TRBD2	ASSLFLAGGYNEQF
TRBV7-9	-	ASSPLLGVGTEAF
TRBV11-2	-	ASTLGQVRETQY
TRBV19	TRBD1	ASRTLGQGTEAF
TRBV7-9	TRBD2	ASSFETSGGAGNIQY
TRBV5-1	-	ASPGNTGELF
TRBV18	TRBD1	ASSPVRGQGSSNEQF
TRBV9	-	ASSVQSGWHPNYGYT
TRBV7-9	-	ASSFPGAGEAF
TRBV12-3/TRBV12-4	-	ASLWGQRATYNEQF
TRBV28	-	AGGGSNYGYT
TRBV13	TRBD1	ASSHKDRVNYEQY
TRBV29-1	-	SVIGDPEEVTGNTIY
TRBV9	-	ASSVGDNQETQY
TRBV14	-	ASSQWGGGYNEQF
TRBV5-1	-	ASSLADEQF
TRBV27	-	ASSLSLRDLSGYT
TRBV24-1	-	ATSDPDNANTGELF